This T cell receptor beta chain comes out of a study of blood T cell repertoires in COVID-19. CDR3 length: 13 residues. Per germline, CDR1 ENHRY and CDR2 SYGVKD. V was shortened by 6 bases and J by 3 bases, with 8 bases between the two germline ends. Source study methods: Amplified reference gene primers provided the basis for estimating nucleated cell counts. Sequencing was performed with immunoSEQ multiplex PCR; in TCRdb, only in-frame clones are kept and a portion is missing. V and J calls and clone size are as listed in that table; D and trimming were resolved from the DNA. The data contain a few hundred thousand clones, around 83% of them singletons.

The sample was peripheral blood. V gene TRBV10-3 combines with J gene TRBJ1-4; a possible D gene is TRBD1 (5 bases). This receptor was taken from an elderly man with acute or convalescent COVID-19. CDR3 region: CAISGGANEKLFF. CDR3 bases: TGTGCCATCAGCGGGGGGGCTAATGAAAAACTGTTTTTT.